Each of the 30 T cell receptor beta chains below was sequenced from the same sample in a study of shared clonotypes between healthy human individuals. In the naive CD8 group, cells lacked CD45RO and were positively selected for CCR7, so terminally differentiated effector memory CD45RA+ cells were left out. Only in-frame clones appear in the TCRdb table, and some are missing; sequencing was by immunoSEQ multiplex PCR. The profile shows about 680,000 clones, 92% of them singletons. Sample: naive CD8+ T cells sorted from blood. The receptors come from a man aged 25-45 years in good health.

Concerning this clone: The same CDR3 also results from other DNA sequences found in this sample. The chain employs TRBV7-9 and TRBJ2-7; unclear D gene. The germline CDR1 and CDR2 sequences are SEHNR and FQNEAQ (reference sequence). The CDR3 contains 13 residues. V was pared by 1 base and J by 1 base, with 5 bases between. CDR3 region: CASSLDSSYEQYF. The CDR3 nucleotides read TGTGCCAGCAGCTTAGACAGTTCCTACGAGCAGTACTTC.

The rearrangement joins TRBV9 to TRBJ2-2, with 8 bases identical to TRBD2. Trimming at V came to 0 bases and at J to 0 bases, leaving 4 bases not matched to a gene. Germline V CDR1 and CDR2: SGDLS, YYNGEE. The CDR3 runs 17 residues. CDR3 amino acids: CASSVAVAGTNTGELFF. As DNA, the CDR3 is TGTGCCAGCAGCGTAGCTGTAGCGGGAACGAACACCGGGGAGCTGTTTTTT.

This clone was recorded a few times. Other nucleotide sequences from this sample produce the same CDR3. This chain connects TRBV7-9 to TRBJ2-6; D is unresolved. Deletions cut 1 base from V and 2 bases from J, with 6 bases between. This CDR3 is built from 15 residues. Germline V gene data show CDR1 as SEHNR and CDR2 as FQNEAQ (reference sequence). Here the CDR3 reads CASSLGAAGANVLTF. The CDR3 DNA sequence: TGTGCCAGCAGCTTAGGGGCGGCTGGGGCCAACGTCCTGACTTTC.

The V and J genes are TRBV6-5 and TRBJ2-7; D uncertain. The CDR3 is made up of 13 amino acids. Trimming took 8 bases from V and 0 from J, leaving 11 bases between them. Germline V lookup: CDR1 MNHEY, CDR2 SVGAGI. The DNA of the CDR3 is TGTGCCAGCCTCGGGTCGAACTCCTACGAGCAGTACTTC. This codes for CASLGSNSYEQYF.

The CDR3 loop reads CASSLGRGTNTEAFF. The CDR3 DNA reads TGTGCCAGCAGCTTGGGCAGGGGGACAAACACTGAAGCTTTCTTT. The chain is built from TRBV5-5 and TRBJ1-1; 7 nucleotides line up with TRBD1. V was pared by 0 bases and J by 2 bases, with 4 bases of the junction left unmatched. The germline V gene encodes CDR1 SGHKS and CDR2 YYEKEE (reference sequence). The CDR3 is made up of 15 amino acids.

This clone was detected only once. The chain recombines TRBV14 with TRBJ2-5, with 7 bases matching TRBD2. Germline V gives CDR1 SGHDN, CDR2 FVKESK. V trimming: 1 base; J trimming: 2 bases; junction bases outside the gene matches: 7. CDR3 length: 16 residues. The CDR3 spells CASSQVPLAEQETQYF. The CDR3 region has the DNA TGTGCCAGCAGCCAAGTACCCCTAGCGGAGCAAGAGACCCAGTACTTC.

In DNA, the CDR3 is TGTGCCAGCAGCTTAGTTAGCGACGGCGGGGAGCTGTTTTTT. The encoded protein is CASSLVSDGGELFF. The J gene is TRBJ2-2, the V gene TRBV7-9; a weak D match, TRBD2 (5 bases). Trimming left V 1 base short and J 7 bases short, with 10 bases between. Looked up from germline, CDR1 is SEHNR and CDR2 is FQNEAQ (reference sequence). The CDR3 spans 14 residues.

J is TRBJ1-1 and V is TRBV7-9, with 7 bases lining up with TRBD1. Per the germline V gene, CDR1 is SEHNR and CDR2 is FQNEAQ (reference sequence). CDR3 length: 14 residues. Unmatched junction bases numbered 11, after V lost 6 bases and J lost 7 bases. CDR3 sequence reads: CASSPRDSAFEAFF. CDR3 nucleotide sequence: TGTGCCAGCAGTCCACGGGACAGTGCTTTTGAAGCTTTCTTT.

This rearrangement joins TRBV5-1 to TRBJ2-1, with 7 bases fitting TRBD2. The CDR3 has 14 residues. Germline V gene lookup returns CDR1 SGHRS and CDR2 YFSETQ. J was trimmed by 5 bases and V by 4 bases; bases with no gene match: 6. The CDR3 loop reads CASSRLALDNEQFF. In DNA form, the CDR3 reads TGCGCCAGCAGCCGACTAGCTTTAGACAATGAGCAGTTCTTC.

The CDR3 DNA follows: TGCGCCAGCAGCCAAGAAAGGACAGGGTGGTACGAGCAGTACTTC. It specifies CASSQERTGWYEQYF. The chain employs TRBV4-1 and TRBJ2-7; 8 bases are shared with TRBD1. In germline, CDR1 is MGHRA, CDR2 YSYEKL. Trimming took 0 bases from V and 4 from J; bases not matched to a gene: 5. The CDR3 extends over 15 amino acids.

This rearrangement joins TRBV28 to TRBJ2-7; possibly TRBD1 for D (6 bases). CDR3 length: 16 residues. Germline V lookup: CDR1 MDHEN, CDR2 SYDVKM. V lost 4 bases to trimming and J lost 3 bases, with 19 bases between them. DNA of the CDR3: TGTGCCAGCAGTTCCTTGGGGTGGGACACGGACTACGAGCAGTACTTC. Translation gives CASSSLGWDTDYEQYF.

The V and J genes are TRBV29-1 and TRBJ2-7; 13 nucleotides line up with TRBD2. The CDR3 length is 16 residues. Germline V gene lookup returns CDR1 SQVTM and CDR2 ANQGSEA. Losses at the gene ends were 4 bases for V and 0 bases for J; bases not matched to a gene: 6. This chain's CDR3 is CSVVGGTSGNSYEQYF. CDR3 sequence (DNA): TGCAGCGTTGTCGGGGGGACTAGCGGGAACTCCTACGAGCAGTACTTC.

This clone has only one observation. This chain uses TRBV9 with TRBJ2-1; the D gene is possibly TRBD2 (6 bases). CDR3 length equals 17 residues. The V end lost 0 bases, the J end lost 0 bases, and 13 bases lay between the germline ends. CDR1 and CDR2 (germline): SGDLS, YYNGEE. Here the CDR3 reads CASSVVARGSSYNEQFF. CDR3 DNA: TGTGCCAGCAGCGTAGTCGCGCGGGGTAGCTCCTACAATGAGCAGTTCTTC.

This sequence joins TRBV2 and TRBJ1-5, with TRBD1 identical over 11 bases. Per germline, CDR1 SNHLY and CDR2 FYNNEI. V shed 6 bases, J shed 6 bases, and the junction held 4 bases outside the gene matches. This CDR3 spans 14 amino acids. Here the CDR3 DNA reads TGTGCCAGCAGAGAGGGACAGGGGGGTCAGCCCCAGCATTTT. Translation gives CASREGQGGQPQHF.

V usage is TRBV5-1 and J usage is TRBJ2-7; 7 positions agree with TRBD1. Germline V gene lookup returns CDR1 SGHRS and CDR2 YFSETQ. The CDR3 loop spans 14 amino acids. The V and J ends lost 4 bases and 5 bases, in that order; junction bases with no gene match: 9. The CDR3 here is CASSDRVGTNEQYF. The CDR3 nucleotides are TGCGCCAGCAGCGACAGGGTCGGGACCAACGAGCAGTACTTC.

J is TRBJ2-6 and V is TRBV28; D ambiguous. Trimming left V 2 bases short and J 2 bases short, with 1 base between. CDR1 is MDHEN, CDR2 SYDVKM, per germline. CDR3 length: 13 residues. DNA of the CDR3: TGTGCCAGCAGTTTAACTGGGGCCAACGTCCTGACTTTC. This codes for CASSLTGANVLTF.

This chain uses TRBV6-5 with TRBJ2-5; 9 bases map to TRBD2. The germline gives CDR1 MNHEY, CDR2 SVGAGI. The junction had 9 bases not matched to a gene; V was cut back by 2 bases and J by 5 bases. This CDR3 has 16 amino acids. The CDR3 sequence is CASSYLASGNAETQYF. In DNA, the CDR3 is TGTGCCAGCAGTTACCTAGCTAGCGGGAATGCGGAGACCCAGTACTTC.

This clone was counted a single time. The chain uses TRBV6-5 and TRBJ1-5; D ambiguous. Between the trimmed V and J ends, which lost 3 bases and 5 bases, there was a span of 8 bases. The CDR3 has 13 amino acids. Germline lookup yields CDR1 MNHEY and CDR2 SVGAGI. Written as DNA, the CDR3 is TGTGCCAGCAGTTATAGGGAACATCAGCCCCAGCATTTT. Residues: CASSYREHQPQHF.

The V and J genes are TRBV10-3 and TRBJ1-3; no definite D call. Germline loops: CDR1 ENHRY, CDR2 SYGVKD. The CDR3 consists of 15 residues. Trimming cost V 2 bases and J 4 bases, with 12 bases left between them. The CDR3 nucleotides are TGTGCCATCAGTGAGGGAAGGGTCTCGGGAAACACCATATATTTT. Encoded protein: CAISEGRVSGNTIYF.

The J gene is TRBJ1-4, the V gene TRBV28; D uncertain. Trimming stripped 4 bases from V and 9 bases from J, with 15 bases between. The CDR3 totals 14 residues. Looked up from germline, CDR1 is MDHEN and CDR2 is SYDVKM. Written as DNA, the CDR3 is TGTGCCAGCAGTTCCCCTATGGGGTGGAAAAAACTGTTTTTT. It yields the protein CASSSPMGWKKLFF.

Concerning this clone: Distinct nucleotide sequences in the sample also encode this CDR3. V and J are TRBV5-6 and TRBJ2-3; TRBD2 agrees at 9 bases. The germline V gene encodes CDR1 SGHDT and CDR2 YYEEEE. The CDR3 totals 15 residues. V trimming: 2 bases; J trimming: 1 base; junction bases outside the gene matches: 2. The CDR3, as DNA: TGTGCCAGCAGCTTAGCGGGGGGCGGCACAGATACGCAGTATTTT. It is translated as CASSLAGGGTDTQYF.

This clone has just one count. One end of the junction does not line up with germline, which may come from a read error. This chain joins TRBV27 and TRBJ2-7; 9 bases agree with TRBD1. This CDR3 is 13 amino acids long. Germline V CDR1 and CDR2: MNHEY, SMNVEV (reference sequence). As DNA, the CDR3 is TGTGCCAGCAGCTCCGGGACAGGGTGGGGGTTGAACTTC. It translates to CASSSGTGWGLNF.

On this clone itself: This sample includes further DNA sequences coding for the same CDR3. The chain joins TRBV4-1 to TRBJ2-7; the D gene is possibly TRBD2 (6 bases). Germline assignment: CDR1 MGHRA and CDR2 YSYEKL. V was trimmed by 1 base and J by 2 bases, leaving 12 bases between them. The CDR3 extends over 15 amino acids. The CDR3 here is CASSQGASVTYEQYF. CDR3 DNA sequence: TGCGCCAGCAGCCAAGGGGCTAGCGTAACCTACGAGCAGTACTTC.

V gene TRBV9 combines with J gene TRBJ1-1; D ambiguous. The germline CDR1 and CDR2 sequences are SGDLS and YYNGEE. V dropped 0 bases and J dropped 1 base, with 10 bases sitting between them. This CDR3 is built from 15 residues. The DNA for the CDR3 is TGTGCCAGCAGCGTAGATGGGGTTTCGAACACTGAAGCTTTCTTT. Translation: CASSVDGVSNTEAFF.

CDR3 in amino acids: CASSLDRPQETQYF. For the CDR3, the DNA is TGTGCCAGCAGCTTGGATCGCCCTCAAGAGACCCAGTACTTC. The chain employs TRBV5-5 and TRBJ2-5; no definite D call. CDR3 length: 14 residues. The V end was cut by 0 bases, the J end by 2 bases, with 8 bases between. The V gene's germline CDR1 is SGHKS and CDR2 YYEKEE (reference sequence).

V and J are TRBV5-4 and TRBJ2-7; D call uncertain. Germline V gives CDR1 SGHNT, CDR2 YYREEE (reference sequence). V was trimmed by 2 bases and J by 1 base, leaving 10 bases between them. This CDR3 contains 14 residues. The CDR3 nucleotides are TGTGCCAGCAGCTTCTTTCGGGCGTCCTACGAGCAGTACTTC. Translated: CASSFFRASYEQYF. Using reference TRBV5-4 and TRBJ2-7 for the parts outside the CDR3, the full variable domain is ETGVTQSPTHLIKTRGQQVTLRCSSQSGHNTVSWYQQALGQGPQFIFQYYREEENGRGNFPPRFSGLQFPNYSSELNVNALELDDSALYLCASSFFRASYEQYFGPGTRLTVT.

The chain joins TRBV19 to TRBJ2-3; 10 bases align to TRBD2. J lost 4 bases, V lost 3 bases, and 7 bases had no gene match. Germline loops: CDR1 LNHDA, CDR2 SQIVND (reference sequence). CDR3 length: 16 amino acids. CDR3 nucleotide sequence: TGTGCCAGTAGTATCATAGCGGGAGGAAGACCAGATACGCAGTATTTT. It specifies CASSIIAGGRPDTQYF.

The V gene is TRBV15, the J gene TRBJ2-3; D not resolved. Germline loops: CDR1 LNHNV, CDR2 YYDKDF (reference sequence). Trimming cost V 3 bases and J 2 bases, with 12 bases left between them. The CDR3 spans 15 residues. The CDR3 protein is CATSSYRAATDTQYF. Written as DNA, the CDR3 is TGTGCCACCAGCAGCTATAGGGCCGCCACAGATACGCAGTATTTT. Using reference TRBV15 and TRBJ2-3 for the parts outside the CDR3, the full variable domain is DAMVIQNPRYQVTQFGKPVTLSCSQTLNHNVMYWYQQKSSQAPKLLFHYYDKDFNNEADTPDNFQSRRPNTSFCFLDIRSPGLGDTAMYLCATSSYRAATDTQYFGPGTRLTVL.

In its sample, this clone was seen once. The chain couples TRBV7-9 to TRBJ2-1, with 9 bases identical to TRBD2. CDR3 length: 16 amino acids. From germline, CDR1 is SEHNR and CDR2 FQNEAQ (reference sequence). The trim removed 5 bases at V and 9 bases at J, leaving 14 bases unmatched. The CDR3 bases are TGTGCCAGCAGCAGTAGCGGGAGTGCTGGGTACGGTGAGCAGTTCTTC. It specifies CASSSSGSAGYGEQFF. The complete variable domain, with remaining parts taken from reference TRBV7-9 and TRBJ2-1, reads DTGVSQNPRHKITKRGQNVTFRCDPISEHNRLYWYRQTLGQGPEFLTYFQNEAQLEKSRLLSDRFSAERPKGSFSTLEIQRTEQGDSAMYLCASSSSGSAGYGEQFFGPGTRLTVL.

V gene TRBV9 combines with J gene TRBJ1-2; D is unresolved. V was clipped by 4 bases and J by 5 bases, with 9 bases between them. CDR1 is SGDLS and CDR2 is YYNGEE in the germline V gene. The CDR3 extends over 12 amino acids. CDR3 coding DNA: TGTGCCAGCAGCACGGCGCCGTATGGCTACACCTTC. Its protein product is CASSTAPYGYTF.